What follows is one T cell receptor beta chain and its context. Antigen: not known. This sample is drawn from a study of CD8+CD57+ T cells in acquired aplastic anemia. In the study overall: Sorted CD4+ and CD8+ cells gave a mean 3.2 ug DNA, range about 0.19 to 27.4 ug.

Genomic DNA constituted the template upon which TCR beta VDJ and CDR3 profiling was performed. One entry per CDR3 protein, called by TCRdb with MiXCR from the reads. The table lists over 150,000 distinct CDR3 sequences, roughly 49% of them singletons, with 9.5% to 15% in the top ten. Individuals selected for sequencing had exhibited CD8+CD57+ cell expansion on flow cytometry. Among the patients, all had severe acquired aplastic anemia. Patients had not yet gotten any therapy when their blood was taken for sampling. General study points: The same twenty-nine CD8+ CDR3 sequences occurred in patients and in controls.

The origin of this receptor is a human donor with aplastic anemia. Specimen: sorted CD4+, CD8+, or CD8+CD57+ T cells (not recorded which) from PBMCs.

Written as DNA, the CDR3 is TGTGCCATCAGTAAAACAGGGGATACTGAAGCTTTCTTT. Encoded protein: CAISKTGDTEAFF. The rearrangement uses TRBV10-3 and TRBJ1-1; 7 nucleotides agree with TRBD1. V was clipped by 5 bases and J by 5 bases; unmatched bases: 5. The CDR3 runs 13 residues. Per germline, CDR1 ENHRY and CDR2 SYGVKD.